One sample yielded the 8 T cell receptor beta chains listed below, sequenced in a study of OX40 agonist ivuxolimab in advanced cancers. Assay used: immunoSEQ multiplex PCR; TCRdb lists only in-frame clones, some missing. This sample yields 40,000 to 45,000 clones, of which over 70% are seen a single time; more than 9% belongs to the top ten. Sequencing was performed on CD4+ or CD8+ T cells sorted from blood, taken in a trial of the OX40 agonist ivuxolimab. These receptor sequences come from an adult with an advanced solid tumor such as melanoma, head and neck, liver or kidney cancer.

The J gene is TRBJ2-1, the V gene TRBV5-1; D is possibly TRBD2 (5 bases). This CDR3 contains 15 residues. Trimming left V 0 bases short and J 5 bases short, with 12 bases between. Germline V gene lookup returns CDR1 SGHRS and CDR2 YFSETQ. The CDR3 DNA reads as TGCGCCAGCAGCTTGGGGCCTACGGGGAACAATGAGCAGTTCTTC. Translation gives CASSLGPTGNNEQFF. The full variable domain, in which reference TRBV5-1 and TRBJ2-1 provide the parts outside the CDR3, is KAGVTQTPRYLIKTRGQQVTLSCSPISGHRSVSWYQQTPGQGLQFLFEYFSETQRNKGNFPGRFSGRQFSNSRSEMNVSTLELGDSALYLCASSLGPTGNNEQFFGPGTRLTVL.

V gene TRBV19 combines with J gene TRBJ2-1, with D tentatively TRBD1 or TRBD2 (5 bases each). V lost 5 bases and J 4 bases, leaving 18 bases between the germline ends. The length of the CDR3 is 16 residues. Germline CDR1 reads LNHDA; CDR2 reads SQIVND (reference sequence). The CDR3 sequence: CASSPVARGSYNEQFF. CDR3 nucleotides: TGTGCCAGTAGTCCGGTAGCGAGGGGCTCATACAATGAGCAGTTCTTC. The full variable domain, its missing parts supplied by reference TRBV19 and TRBJ2-1, is DGGITQSPKYLFRKEGQNVTLSCEQNLNHDAMYWYRQDPGQGLRLIYYSQIVNDFQKGDIAEGYSVSREKKESFPLTVTSAQKNPTAFYLCASSPVARGSYNEQFFGPGTRLTVL.

V usage is TRBV28 and J usage is TRBJ1-1; TRBD1 is a possible D gene (6 bases). The CDR3 covers 15 residues. V lost 1 base, J lost 7 bases, and 16 bases lay in between. Germline-derived CDR1 and CDR2 are MDHEN and SYDVKM. Here the CDR3 reads CASSLSSGGRNEAFF. The CDR3 DNA is TGTGCCAGCAGTTTATCATCCGGGGGCAGGAATGAAGCTTTCTTT. Together with reference TRBV28 and TRBJ1-1, the CDR3 gives the full variable domain: DVKVTQSSRYLVKRTGEKVFLECVQDMDHENMFWYRQDPGLGLRLIYFSYDVKMKEKGDIPEGYSVSREKKERFSLILESASTNQTSMYLCASSLSSGGRNEAFFGQGTRLTVV.

The chain couples TRBV28 to TRBJ1-2; D unresolved. The CDR3 extends over 13 amino acids. V shed 6 bases and J shed 8 bases, with 16 bases lying between them. Germline CDR1 reads MDHEN; CDR2 reads SYDVKM. The chain's CDR3 is CASRPGRVDGYTF. The CDR3 coding sequence is TGTGCCAGCAGACCCGGACGAGTTGACGGCTACACCTTC.

V usage is TRBV5-4 and J usage is TRBJ1-1; TRBD1 aligns across 7 bases. Germline V lookup: CDR1 SGHNT, CDR2 YYREEE (reference sequence). The CDR3 spans 18 residues. Losses at the gene ends were 0 bases for V and 4 bases for J; bases not matched to a gene: 15. CDR3 sequence reads: CASSLEARQGPGTTEAFF. In DNA form, the CDR3 reads TGTGCCAGCAGCTTGGAGGCCCGACAGGGACCGGGGACCACTGAAGCTTTCTTT.

The chain links TRBV7-2 to TRBJ2-2; the match to TRBD2 covers 13 bases. Germline CDR1 and CDR2: SGHTA and FQGNSA. Germline trimming cut 6 bases from V and 7 bases from J; bases unmatched to any gene: 5. CDR3 size: 15 residues. The CDR3 loop reads CASRQTSGRVGELFF. The DNA for the CDR3 is TGTGCCAGCAGACAAACTAGCGGGAGGGTCGGGGAGCTGTTTTTT.

The genes are TRBV6-5 and TRBJ2-1, with D possibly called TRBD1 or TRBD2 (5 bases each). Trimming cost V 6 bases and J 6 bases, with 9 bases left between them. CDR3 length equals 12 residues. Germline CDR1 reads MNHEY; CDR2 reads SVGAGI. For the CDR3, the DNA is TGTGCCAGCAGCCGAGGGGTCAATGAGCAGTTCTTC. This sequence encodes CASSRGVNEQFF.

V gene TRBV28 combines with J gene TRBJ1-2; D unclear. The CDR3 runs 12 residues. Trimming cost V 6 bases and J 2 bases, with 7 bases left between them. Germline assignment: CDR1 MDHEN and CDR2 SYDVKM. DNA for the CDR3: TGTGCCAGCAGCCTGCCCAACTATGGCTACACCTTC. It encodes CASSLPNYGYTF.